These 10 T cell receptor beta chains share one sample of origin, sequenced in a study of CD8 T cells in Susac syndrome. A quantity of roughly 0.5 to 1 ug RNA underwent reverse transcription using random hexamers. TCRdb recomputed calls from the immunoSEQ multiplex PCR reads with MiXCR, one row per CDR3 protein. The sample lists about 150,000 distinct CDR3 sequences, approximately 94% seen once, with more than 0.2% in the top ten. The specimen sequenced was CD8+ T cells from PBMCs. The receptors originated from a human donor with multiple sclerosis.

This chain links TRBV12-3 or TRBV12-4 with TRBJ1-1; D is uncertain. Trimming took 5 bases from V and 10 from J, leaving 14 bases between them. The CDR3 totals 12 residues. The DNA of the CDR3 is TGTGCCAGCAGTCCTACCGGGGATTCAGCTTTCTTT. Its protein product is CASSPTGDSAFF.

V gene TRBV20-1 combines with J gene TRBJ1-1; D unresolved. V was pared by 2 bases and J by 5 bases, with 12 bases between. CDR1 and CDR2 (germline): DFQATT, SNEGSKA (reference sequence). CDR3 size: 13 residues. Here the CDR3 reads CSARPGSRTEAFF. The CDR3 region has the DNA TGCAGTGCTAGACCGGGAAGCCGTACTGAAGCTTTCTTT.

This chain joins TRBV13 and TRBJ2-7, with 10 bases that match TRBD1. CDR3 length: 18 residues. V was clipped by 5 bases and J by 5 bases; unmatched bases: 18. Germline loops: CDR1 PRHDT, CDR2 FYEKMQ (reference sequence). CDR3 sequence: CASSATGQGPLFRDEQYF. The CDR3 bases are TGTGCCAGCAGCGCCACGGGACAGGGGCCGCTATTTCGGGACGAGCAGTACTTC.

The chain uses TRBV12-5 and TRBJ1-5; D ambiguous. Germline CDR1 LGHNT, CDR2 FRNRAP. The CDR3 is 14 amino acids. The V gene lost 4 bases and the J gene lost 2 bases, with 9 bases spanning the gap. The CDR3 DNA reads TGTGCTAGTGGTTCCCCAGAGCGCAATCAGCCCCAGCATTTT. Residues: CASGSPERNQPQHF.

This chain links TRBV28 with TRBJ1-5; 9 positions agree with TRBD1. Germline V CDR1 and CDR2: MDHEN, SYDVKM. V lost 9 bases, J lost 7 bases, and 4 bases stayed unmatched. The CDR3 runs 12 residues. The CDR3 sequence: CARQGARQPQHF. CDR3 nucleotides: TGTGCCAGACAGGGGGCAAGGCAGCCCCAGCATTTT.

This chain connects TRBV20-1 to TRBJ1-2, with D possibly matching TRBD1 (5 bases). Trimming shortened V by 6 bases and J by 6 bases, and 17 bases separated the two germline ends. Germline V CDR1 and CDR2: DFQATT, SNEGSKA (reference sequence). The CDR3 contains 13 residues. CDR3 in amino acids: CSAHSSGQNGYTF. The CDR3 DNA reads as TGCAGTGCGCATTCCTCGGGGCAGAATGGCTACACCTTC.

This clonotype was found once. The gene calls are TRBV5-1 and TRBJ2-7, with a possible D match to TRBD2 (5 bases). The CDR3 has 13 amino acids. Trimming removed 4 bases from V and 2 bases from J, with 10 bases in between. Germline CDR1 reads SGHRS; CDR2 reads YFSETQ. The CDR3 sequence: CASSMTTAYEQYF. CDR3 in DNA: TGCGCCAGCAGCATGACTACAGCCTACGAGCAGTACTTC.

This rearrangement joins TRBV11-2 to TRBJ2-3, with 9 bases matching TRBD1. V dropped 2 bases and J dropped 4; count of bases not matched to a gene: 7. Per germline, CDR1 SGHAT and CDR2 FQNNGV. CDR3 length: 16 residues. The CDR3 bases are TGTGCCAGCAGCTTAAACCGGGACAGGGTTTCAGATACGCAGTATTTT. Residues: CASSLNRDRVSDTQYF.

V and J are TRBV15 and TRBJ1-5; no reliable D call. CDR3 size: 13 residues. Germline loops: CDR1 LNHNV, CDR2 YYDKDF (reference sequence). The ends were cut back, 5 bases at V and 5 bases at J, with 10 bases in the middle. CDR3 residues: CATSEGSDQPQHF. The CDR3 region has the DNA TGTGCCACCAGCGAAGGATCGGATCAGCCCCAGCATTTT.

The chain has TRBV5-6 and TRBJ2-7; D could derive from TRBD1 or TRBD2 (5 bases each). The CDR3 extends over 13 amino acids. Germline V gives CDR1 SGHDT, CDR2 YYEEEE. V lost 2 bases, J lost 9 bases, and 15 bases lay in between. The CDR3 DNA is TGTGCCAGCAGCTTCGGGGCTGTTAAAGGGCAGTACTTC. This encodes CASSFGAVKGQYF.